The rows below give T cell receptor beta chains drawn from one sample of a study of vaccination effects on CD4 cells after COVID-19. Sequenced by immunoSEQ multiplex PCR; TCRdb stores in-frame clones only, minus some. The sample shows about 45,000 clones, under 80% of them seen only once. No antigens are known for them. Sequencing was performed on CD4+ T cells from PBMCs cultured with a peptide pool, taken before COVID-19 vaccination. These receptor sequences come from a human donor who had a prior SARS-CoV-2 infection. The CDR3 runs from the conserved cysteine through the conserved F or W. The D gene is left open where the match is weak. Size is stated for part of the rows, as once, few or many counts, or as a class when the clone is expanded.

>NA|TRBJ1-1|13|NA|TRBV7-3
CASSFGRNTEAFF
TGTGCCAGCAGCTTCGGCAGGAACACTGAAGCTTTCTTT
>NA|TRBJ2-5|18|TRBD2|TRBV28
CASSLGGNETEPRETQYF
TGTGCCAGCAGCCTCGGGGGGAATGAGACGGAGCCTCGGGAGACCCAGTACTTC
>NA|TRBJ2-2|13|NA|TRBV9
CASSVVQAGELFF
TGTGCCAGCAGCGTAGTTCAAGCCGGGGAGCTGTTTTTT
>once|TRBJ2-1|17|NA|TRBV5-6
CASSFEGGEGLYNEQFF
TGTGCCAGCAGCTTTGAGGGGGGCGAAGGTCTCTACAATGAGCAGTTCTTC
>few|TRBJ2-2|15|TRBD2|TRBV6-2/TRBV6-3
CASSGGLADTGELFF
TGTGCCAGCAGTGGCGGACTAGCGGACACCGGGGAGCTGTTTTTT
>NA|TRBJ2-7|18|TRBD1|TRBV24-1
CATSDLSARDRVPYEQYF
TGTGCCACCAGTGATTTGTCTGCCCGGGACAGGGTGCCCTACGAGCAGTACTTC
>few|TRBJ2-7|17|NA|TRBV7-9
CASSFVFDPAIPYEQYF
TGTGCCAGCAGCTTTGTTTTTGACCCAGCGATCCCCTACGAGCAGTACTTC
>once|TRBJ2-7|15|TRBD2|TRBV5-1
CASSFLAGGPGEQYF
TGCGCCAGCAGCTTCCTAGCGGGAGGGCCGGGGGAGCAGTACTTC
>NA|TRBJ1-5|17|NA|TRBV5-8
CASSFWLGDFSNQPQHF
TGTGCCAGCAGCTTCTGGCTGGGGGACTTCAGCAATCAGCCCCAGCATTTT
>NA|TRBJ1-2|11|NA|TRBV20-1
CSAIQSDGYTF
TGCAGTGCTATCCAGAGTGATGGCTACACCTTC